The rows below give T cell receptor beta chains drawn from one sample of a study of blood T cell repertoires in COVID-19. Only in-frame clones appear in the TCRdb table, and some are missing; sequencing was by immunoSEQ multiplex PCR. This table has 310,000 or so clones, about 87% appearing once. The specimen was peripheral blood. These receptors all come from a man aged 25-45 years with COVID-19, enrolled during active disease. Each CDR3 is given with its conserved first and last residue. D genes are given only for firm matches. A clone size is listed for some rows: how often the clone was seen (once, few, many), or a class if it is expanded.

>TRBJ2-7|NA|TRBV4-1|NA
TGCGCCAGCAGCCACCAGTCCCACGAGCAGTACTTC
CASSHQSHEQYF
>TRBJ2-3|NA|TRBV11-2|TRBD2
TGTGCCAGCAGCTTTCTAGCGGGATTGCGAGATACGCAGTATTTT
CASSFLAGLRDTQYF
>TRBJ2-3|NA|TRBV28|TRBD2
TGTGCCAGCAGTTTGGCTAGCGGGGGCACAGATACGCAGTATTTT
CASSLASGGTDTQYF
>TRBJ2-2|NA|TRBV5-8|NA
TGTGCCAGCAGCTTGGCCGGGGGGCCGAACACCGGGGAGCTGTTTTTT
CASSLAGGPNTGELFF
>TRBJ2-3|NA|TRBV19|TRBD2
TGTGCCAGTAGTAAACTAGCGGGGCCTCCTCCGGCCACAGATACGCAGTATTTT
CASSKLAGPPPATDTQYF
>TRBJ2-7|NA|TRBV15|NA
TGTGCCACCAGCAGAGACCGGGCCGCGGGGTACGAGCAGTACTTC
CATSRDRAAGYEQYF
>TRBJ1-1|NA|TRBV5-5|NA
TGTGCCAGCAGCCCACGGGGCTCAGGGGAAGGGAACACTGAAGCTTTCTTT
CASSPRGSGEGNTEAFF
>TRBJ2-7|once|TRBV28|NA
TGTGCCAGTAGGCCCGGGACTGACGCCTACGAGCAGTACTTC
CASRPGTDAYEQYF
>TRBJ1-1|few|TRBV7-2|NA
TGTGCCAGCAGCTTAGGGCAGGGGATGTCTTTCTTT
CASSLGQGMSFF
>TRBJ1-1|NA|TRBV4-2|NA
TGTGCCAGCAGCCAAGGGCGGCCAGGGCAGTGGACTGAAGCTTTCTTT
CASSQGRPGQWTEAFF
>TRBJ1-2|NA|TRBV30|NA
TGTGCCTGGAATGGGCCGGGGGAGAATGGCTACACCTTC
CAWNGPGENGYTF
>TRBJ1-2|NA|TRBV4-1|NA
TGCGCCAGCAGCCCCGATCCGACAGGATACTATGGCTACACCTTC
CASSPDPTGYYGYTF
>TRBJ2-3|once|TRBV9|TRBD2
TGTGCCAGCAGCCGGGGGGGGCCGAGCACAGATACGCAGTATTTT
CASSRGGPSTDTQYF
>TRBJ1-2|NA|TRBV19|NA
TGTGCCAGTAGTATCCAGAATCCTAACTATGGCTACACCTTC
CASSIQNPNYGYTF
>TRBJ2-2|NA|TRBV5-1|TRBD1
TGCGCCAGCAGCGGAACAGGGGTGGAGACCGGGGAGCTGTTTTTT
CASSGTGVETGELFF
>TRBJ1-2|NA|TRBV28|NA
TGTGCCAGCAGGGGACCGGGGGACGGCTATGGCTACACCTTC
CASRGPGDGYGYTF
>TRBJ2-2|NA|TRBV20-1|TRBD2
TGCAGTGCTAGTGACCCGCGGACTAGCGCCGGGGAGCTGTTTTTT
CSASDPRTSAGELFF
>TRBJ2-7|NA|TRBV19|TRBD1
TGTGCCAGTAGTAGACAGGGCTCTTCCTACGAGCAGTACTTC
CASSRQGSSYEQYF
>TRBJ2-3|NA|TRBV3-1/TRBV3-2|TRBD2
TGTGCCAGCAGCCTAAGCGGGAGCCCAGATACGCAGTATTTT
CASSLSGSPDTQYF
>TRBJ2-5|NA|TRBV7-9|NA
TGTGCCAGCAGCCCCCGGGACACCCAAGAGACCCAGTACTTC
CASSPRDTQETQYF
>TRBJ2-2|NA|TRBV19|NA
TGTGCCAGTAGTATCTGGCTGTACACCGGGGAGCTGTTTTTT
CASSIWLYTGELFF
>TRBJ1-2|NA|TRBV5-4|TRBD1
TGTGCCAGCAGCCCAATTGGAGGGACAGGGGGGGATGGCTACACCTTC
CASSPIGGTGGDGYTF
>TRBJ1-1|NA|TRBV7-9|NA
TGTGCCAGCAGCTTAGGACTCCCGGGAGCCACTGAAGCTTTCTTT
CASSLGLPGATEAFF
>TRBJ1-3|NA|TRBV7-9|NA
TGTGCCAGCAGCTTCGGGTCTTCGGGAAACACCATATATTTT
CASSFGSSGNTIYF
>TRBJ2-7|NA|TRBV19|NA
TGTGCCAGTAGTATAGGTGGAATGGACTGGACTTATTCCTACGAGCAGTACTTC
CASSIGGMDWTYSYEQYF
>TRBJ2-5|NA|TRBV18|NA
TGTGCCAGCTCCCCCGACAGGTCGGAGACCCAGTACTTC
CASSPDRSETQYF
>TRBJ2-5|NA|TRBV6-1|NA
TGTGCCAGCAGTGAAGCCGGATCAGGGGCAGAGACCCAGTACTTC
CASSEAGSGAETQYF
>TRBJ2-1|few|TRBV19|NA
TGTGCCAGTAGTATAGGGCGGTCCAATGAGCAGTTCTTC
CASSIGRSNEQFF
>TRBJ2-2|NA|TRBV30|NA
TGTGCCTGGAGTCGACACCCCGGGGAGCTGTTTTTT
CAWSRHPGELFF
>TRBJ2-3|NA|TRBV20-1|NA
TGCAGTGCTACGGGAGATACGCAGTATTTT
CSATGDTQYF
>TRBJ1-4|NA|TRBV6-6|NA
TGTGCCAGCAGGTCCGTGGGGGGGGCCACTAATGAAAAACTGTTTTTT
CASRSVGGATNEKLFF
>TRBJ2-7|once|TRBV7-2|TRBD2
TGTGCCAGCAGCTTACGGGCTAGCGGGTACGAGCAGTACTTC
CASSLRASGYEQYF
>TRBJ1-1|NA|TRBV6-1|NA
TGTGCCAGCAGTGAAATCCAGGGAATGTGGACTGAAGCTTTCTTT
CASSEIQGMWTEAFF
>TRBJ2-7|once|TRBV12-3/TRBV12-4|TRBD1
TGTGCCAGCAGTCTAGACCGGGACAGGCAGTACTTC
CASSLDRDRQYF
>TRBJ1-2|NA|TRBV25-1|NA
TGTGCCAGCAGAGGGTCCGGGGGGTTCTATGGCTACACCTTC
CASRGSGGFYGYTF
>TRBJ2-7|NA|TRBV19|TRBD1
TGTGCCAGCCGGGACAGGGGCTACGAGCAGTACTTC
CASRDRGYEQYF
>TRBJ2-1|NA|TRBV7-8|NA
TGTGCCTCGGGCGGGATTGGGGGTGATGAGCAGTTCTTC
CASGGIGGDEQFF
>TRBJ1-1|NA|TRBV27|NA
TGTGCCAGCAGTTTGGGCCGTAGGACTAACACTGAAGCTTTCTTT
CASSLGRRTNTEAFF
>TRBJ2-3|NA|TRBV2|NA
TGTGCCAGCAGTGGTCGACCACTAACAGATACGCAGTATTTT
CASSGRPLTDTQYF
>TRBJ2-2|NA|TRBV18|NA
TGTGCCAGCTCACAAACACGGGGAAGCACCGGGGAGCTGTTTTTT
CASSQTRGSTGELFF
>TRBJ2-7|NA|TRBV10-3|TRBD2
TGTGCCATCACGCAAACTAGCGGGGCCTACGAGCAGTACTTC
CAITQTSGAYEQYF
>TRBJ2-1|NA|TRBV5-1|NA
TGCGCCAGCAGCTTGGACCTAGCAAACTACAATGAGCAGTTCTTC
CASSLDLANYNEQFF
>TRBJ2-7|NA|TRBV27|TRBD1
TGTGCCAGCAGTACCTTACAGGGGCGATACTCCTACGAGCAGTACTTC
CASSTLQGRYSYEQYF
>TRBJ1-2|NA|TRBV27|TRBD1
TGTGCCAGCAGTCCGACAGGGCCCTATGGCTACACCTTC
CASSPTGPYGYTF
>TRBJ2-7|few|TRBV19|TRBD1
TGTGCCAGTAGCTCTGGACAGGGGACATCCTACGAGCAGTACTTC
CASSSGQGTSYEQYF
>TRBJ1-4|once|TRBV9|NA
TGTGCCAGCAGCGGTATGCGGGGGGCGAGTGAAAAACTGTTTTTT
CASSGMRGASEKLFF
>TRBJ1-5|NA|TRBV1|NA
TGCACCAGCAGCCAAGAAGTAACCTTTCTCCGGGACAGGCATAATCAGCCCCAGCATTTT
CTSSQEVTFLRDRHNQPQHF
>TRBJ2-1|NA|TRBV13|TRBD2
TGTGCCAGCAGCGTGCCCAATGGACTAGCGTTAGGCTATGAGCAGTTCTTC
CASSVPNGLALGYEQFF
>TRBJ1-2|NA|TRBV11-2|NA
TGTGCCAGCAGCCCACGCCGGGAGGCTAACTATGGCTACACCTTC
CASSPRREANYGYTF
>TRBJ2-7|NA|TRBV3-1/TRBV3-2|NA
TGTGCCAGCAGCCAAGACGGTCAGGGTGGAGAGCAGTACTTC
CASSQDGQGGEQYF
>TRBJ2-7|NA|TRBV6-5|NA
TGTGCCAGCACCCACGGGGGAGGGGGGCTGTACGAGCAGTACTTC
CASTHGGGGLYEQYF
>TRBJ2-7|NA|TRBV6-5|TRBD1
TGTGCCAGCAGCCTGACAGGGGATGAGCAGTACTTC
CASSLTGDEQYF
>TRBJ1-1|NA|TRBV30|NA
TGTGCCGGGGGGACTGAGTCTGAAGCTTTCTTT
CAGGTESEAFF
>TRBJ1-1|NA|TRBV14|NA
TGTGCCAGCAGCCAAGATGGGGAGGGGGTGAACACTGAAGCTTTCTTT
CASSQDGEGVNTEAFF
>TRBJ2-3|NA|TRBV21-1|NA
TGTGCCAGCAGCGGCGGACTAGCGGGGGGGCCTGTTGTTACAGATACGCAGTATTTT
CASSGGLAGGPVVTDTQYF
>TRBJ2-7|NA|TRBV19|TRBD1
TGTGCCAGTATGGGACAGGGGAATTCCTACGAGCAGTACTTC
CASMGQGNSYEQYF
>TRBJ1-3|NA|TRBV18|NA
TGTGCCAGCTCACCCACTGCGATGGGGAGAGGTGGAAACACCATATATTTT
CASSPTAMGRGGNTIYF
>TRBJ2-1|NA|TRBV15|NA
TGTGCCACCAGCAGCCACAGGGCCCTATCCTACAATGAGCAGTTCTTC
CATSSHRALSYNEQFF
>TRBJ2-1|NA|TRBV9|TRBD2
TGTGCCAGCAGCGTAGGAGCGGGGTCCTACAATGAGCAGTTCTTC
CASSVGAGSYNEQFF